This T cell receptor beta chain originates from a study of blood T cell repertoires in COVID-19. Looking at the study overall: Spain, Italy and the United States supplied samples that represented acute and convalescent COVID-19. From T cells, B-cell-depleted T cells, or PBMCs came the material, which was cDNA or gDNA.

Clones were sequenced by immunoSEQ multiplex PCR, and TCRdb holds only the in-frame ones, with some missing. This table holds under 300,000 clones, about four fifths found once. Worth noting for this clone: Other DNA sequences in this specimen translate into the identical CDR3.

Trimming shortened V by 0 bases and J by 4 bases, and 10 bases separated the two germline ends. CDR1 ENHRY and CDR2 SYGVKD come from the germline V gene. The CDR3 length is 15 residues. The rearrangement uses TRBV10-3 and TRBJ1-5, with D possibly being TRBD1 (5 bases). Input material: peripheral blood. This sequence was found in a man between 25 and 39 years old who had recovered from COVID-19. CDR3 bases: TGTGCCATCAGTGAGTCGCCGGGGGGAAATCAGCCCCAGCATTTT. Its protein is CAISESPGGNQPQHF.